This T cell receptor (beta chain) was documented in a study of blood T cells in healthy people across ages. Through a sample-barcoded 5' primer and a J-beta primer mix, a second PCR was run for roughly 6 to 11 cycles. Via MiXCR, TCRdb re-called the 5' RACE reads, giving one row per CDR3 protein. The sample lists 1.5 million to 2 million distinct CDR3 sequences, less than 50% occurring once. As regards this clonotype: With a much larger clone just one base away, this may be a read error.

The CDR3 totals 15 residues. The germline V gene has CDR1 LGHDT and CDR2 YNNKEL (reference sequence). The TCR originated in a woman between 35 and 50 years old in good health. The sample consisted of blood. J is TRBJ2-3 and V is TRBV3-1, with 9 bases lining up with TRBD2. The CDR3 DNA is TGTGCCGGCAGCCCCATAGCGGGGGCCACAGATACGCAGTATTTT. This codes for CAGSPIAGATDTQYF.